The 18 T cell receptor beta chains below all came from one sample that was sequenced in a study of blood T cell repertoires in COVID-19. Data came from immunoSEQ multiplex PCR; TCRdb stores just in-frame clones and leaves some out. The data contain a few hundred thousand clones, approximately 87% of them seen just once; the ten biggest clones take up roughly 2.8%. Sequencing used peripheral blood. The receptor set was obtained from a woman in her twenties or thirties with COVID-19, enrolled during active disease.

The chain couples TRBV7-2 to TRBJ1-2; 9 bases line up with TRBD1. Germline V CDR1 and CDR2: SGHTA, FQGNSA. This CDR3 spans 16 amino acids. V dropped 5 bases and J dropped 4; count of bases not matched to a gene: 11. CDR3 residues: CASSKEQGARGYGYTF. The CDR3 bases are TGTGCCAGCAGCAAAGAACAGGGGGCGCGGGGCTATGGCTACACCTTC.

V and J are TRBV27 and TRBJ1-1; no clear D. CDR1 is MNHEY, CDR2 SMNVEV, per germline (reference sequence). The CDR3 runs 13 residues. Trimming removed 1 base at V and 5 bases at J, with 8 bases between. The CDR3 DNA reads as TGTGCCAGCAGTTTATGGGAGGGTACTGAAGCTTTCTTT. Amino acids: CASSLWEGTEAFF.

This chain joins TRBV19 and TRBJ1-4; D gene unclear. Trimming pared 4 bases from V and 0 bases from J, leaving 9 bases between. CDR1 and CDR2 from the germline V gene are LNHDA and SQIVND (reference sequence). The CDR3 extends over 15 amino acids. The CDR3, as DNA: TGTGCCAGTAGTAAGCGGAGCGCAACTAATGAAAAACTGTTTTTT. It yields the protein CASSKRSATNEKLFF.

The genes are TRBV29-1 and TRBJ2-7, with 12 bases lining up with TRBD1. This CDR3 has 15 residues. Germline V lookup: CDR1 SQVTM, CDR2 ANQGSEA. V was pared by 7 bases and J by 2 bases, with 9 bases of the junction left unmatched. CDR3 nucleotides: TGCAGCGCTAAGGGACAGGGGGCGCGCGCCTACGAGCAGTACTTC. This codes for CSAKGQGARAYEQYF.

CDR3 DNA: TGTGCCAGCAGTCCGAGGACTAGCGGAATCACAGATACGCAGTATTTT. This encodes CASSPRTSGITDTQYF. The gene calls are TRBV28 and TRBJ2-3, with TRBD2 identical over 10 bases. Trimming cost V 5 bases and J 2 bases; bases outside gene matches: 7. The germline gives CDR1 MDHEN, CDR2 SYDVKM. This CDR3 has 16 residues. The whole variable domain, filled in from reference TRBV28 and TRBJ2-3, reads DVKVTQSSRYLVKRTGEKVFLECVQDMDHENMFWYRQDPGLGLRLIYFSYDVKMKEKGDIPEGYSVSREKKERFSLILESASTNQTSMYLCASSPRTSGITDTQYFGPGTRLTVL.

The CDR3 DNA reads as TGTGCCAGCGCGGAACAGGGGACCAAATATGGCTACACCTTC. As protein: CASAEQGTKYGYTF. The chain combines TRBV7-9 with TRBJ1-2; 7 nucleotides match TRBD1. The CDR3 covers 14 residues. Germline assignment: CDR1 SEHNR and CDR2 FQNEAQ (reference sequence). The trim removed 8 bases at V and 5 bases at J, leaving 11 bases unmatched.

CDR3 nucleotide sequence: TGTGCCAGCGCCGGGACAGGGACTTCACCCCTCCACTTT. Protein product: CASAGTGTSPLHF. The V call is TRBV19, the J call TRBJ1-6, with 9 bases identical to TRBD1. J lost 9 bases, V lost 9 bases, and 6 bases had no gene match. Germline CDR1 is LNHDA and CDR2 is SQIVND (reference sequence). This CDR3 is 13 amino acids long.

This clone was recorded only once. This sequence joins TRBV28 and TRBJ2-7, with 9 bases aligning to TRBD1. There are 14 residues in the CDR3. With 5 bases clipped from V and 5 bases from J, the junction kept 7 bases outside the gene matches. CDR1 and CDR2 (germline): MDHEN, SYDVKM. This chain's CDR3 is CASSHDRGWNEQYF. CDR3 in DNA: TGTGCCAGCAGTCATGACAGGGGGTGGAACGAGCAGTACTTC. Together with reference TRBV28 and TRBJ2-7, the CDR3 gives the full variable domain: DVKVTQSSRYLVKRTGEKVFLECVQDMDHENMFWYRQDPGLGLRLIYFSYDVKMKEKGDIPEGYSVSREKKERFSLILESASTNQTSMYLCASSHDRGWNEQYFGPGTRLTVT.

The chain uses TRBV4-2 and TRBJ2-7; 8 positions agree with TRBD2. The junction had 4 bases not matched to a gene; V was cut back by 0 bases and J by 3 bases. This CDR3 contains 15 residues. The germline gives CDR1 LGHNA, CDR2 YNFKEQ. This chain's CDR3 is CASSQEGAGVYEQYF. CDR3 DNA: TGTGCCAGCAGCCAAGAAGGAGCGGGAGTCTACGAGCAGTACTTC.

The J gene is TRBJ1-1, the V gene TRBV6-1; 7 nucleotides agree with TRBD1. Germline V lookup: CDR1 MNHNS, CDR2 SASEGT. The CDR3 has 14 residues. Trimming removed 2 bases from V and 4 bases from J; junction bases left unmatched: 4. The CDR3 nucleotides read TGTGCCAGCAGTGAACAGGGGGGAGGCACTGAAGCTTTCTTT. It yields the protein CASSEQGGGTEAFF.

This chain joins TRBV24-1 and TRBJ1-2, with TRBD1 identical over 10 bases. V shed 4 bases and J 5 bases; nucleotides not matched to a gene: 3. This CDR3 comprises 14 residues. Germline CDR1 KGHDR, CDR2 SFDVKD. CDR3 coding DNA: TGTGCCACCAGTGAAGGACAGGGGGTTTATGGCTACACCTTC. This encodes CATSEGQGVYGYTF.

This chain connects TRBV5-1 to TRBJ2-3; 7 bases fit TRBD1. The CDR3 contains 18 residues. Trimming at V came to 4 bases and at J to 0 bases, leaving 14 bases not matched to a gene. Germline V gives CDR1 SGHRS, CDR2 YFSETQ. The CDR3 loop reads CASSANDRVPLSTDTQYF. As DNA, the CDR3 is TGCGCCAGCAGCGCAAATGACAGGGTTCCCCTTAGCACAGATACGCAGTATTTT.

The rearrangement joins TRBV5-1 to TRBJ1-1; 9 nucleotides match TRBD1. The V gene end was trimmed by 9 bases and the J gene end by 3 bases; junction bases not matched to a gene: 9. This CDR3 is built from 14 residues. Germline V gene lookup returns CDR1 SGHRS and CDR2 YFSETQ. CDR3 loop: CATRWGTGYTEAFF. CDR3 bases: TGCGCCACCAGGTGGGGGACAGGGTACACTGAAGCTTTCTTT.

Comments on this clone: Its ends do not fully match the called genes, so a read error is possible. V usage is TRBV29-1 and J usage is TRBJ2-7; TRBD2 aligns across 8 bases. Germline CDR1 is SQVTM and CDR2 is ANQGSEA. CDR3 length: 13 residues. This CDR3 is CSALGQREHEQCF. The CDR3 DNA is TGCAGCGCCCTCGGCCAGCGGGAGCACGAGCAGTGCTTC.

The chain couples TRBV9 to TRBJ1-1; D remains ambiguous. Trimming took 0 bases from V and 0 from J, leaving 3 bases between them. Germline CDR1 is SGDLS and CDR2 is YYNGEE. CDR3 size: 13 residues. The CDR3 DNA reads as TGTGCCAGCAGCGTAGCCATGAACACTGAAGCTTTCTTT. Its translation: CASSVAMNTEAFF. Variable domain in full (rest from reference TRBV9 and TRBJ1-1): DSGVTQTPKHLITATGQRVTLRCSPRSGDLSVYWYQQSLDQGLQFLIQYYNGEERAKGNILERFSAQQFPDLHSELNLSSLELGDSALYFCASSVAMNTEAFFGQGTRLTVV.

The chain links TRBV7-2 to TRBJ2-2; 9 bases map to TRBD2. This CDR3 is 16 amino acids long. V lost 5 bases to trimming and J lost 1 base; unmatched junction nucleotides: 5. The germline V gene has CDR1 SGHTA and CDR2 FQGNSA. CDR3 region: CASSPWTSENTGELFF. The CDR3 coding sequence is TGTGCCAGCAGCCCCTGGACTAGCGAGAACACCGGGGAGCTGTTTTTT.

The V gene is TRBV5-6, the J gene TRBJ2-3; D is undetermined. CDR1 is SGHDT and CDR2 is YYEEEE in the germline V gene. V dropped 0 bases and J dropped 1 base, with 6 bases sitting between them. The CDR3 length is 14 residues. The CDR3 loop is CASSLGLGTDTQYF. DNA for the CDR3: TGTGCCAGCAGCTTGGGACTGGGCACAGATACGCAGTATTTT. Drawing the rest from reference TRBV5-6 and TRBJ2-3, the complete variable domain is DAGVTQSPTHLIKTRGQQVTLRCSPKSGHDTVSWYQQALGQGPQFIFQYYEEEERQRGNFPDRFSGHQFPNYSSELNVNALLLGDSALYLCASSLGLGTDTQYFGPGTRLTVL.

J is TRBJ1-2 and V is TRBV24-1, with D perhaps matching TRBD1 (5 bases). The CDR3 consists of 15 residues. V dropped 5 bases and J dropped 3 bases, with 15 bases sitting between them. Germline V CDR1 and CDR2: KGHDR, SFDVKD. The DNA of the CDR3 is TGTGCCACCAGTGCCCCTATAACAGGCGACTATGGCTACACCTTC. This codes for CATSAPITGDYGYTF.